Here is one T cell receptor beta chain with its context. This sample was taken from a study of T-cell reconstitution after alpha-beta-depleted transplantation in children. The CDR3 extends over 16 amino acids. Trimming took 1 base from V and 6 from J; bases not matched to a gene: 8. Germline CDR1 reads LGHNT; CDR2 reads FRNRAP. During its preparation, the TCRbeta library received unique molecular identifiers. TCRdb re-derived calls from the PCR reads in MiXCR, one entry per CDR3 protein. The data hold some 840,000 distinct CDR3 sequences, with approximately 15% observed a single time. The genes are TRBV12-5 and TRBJ2-1; TRBD2 matches at 8 bases. Sequencing used PBMCs, mostly from graft donor cells, obtained 360 days after TCRalphabeta/CD19-depleted stem cell transplant. This receptor was identified in a male patient younger than 18 who had a stem cell transplant for acute lymphoblastic leukemia, so the T cells may come from the graft donor. The CDR3 DNA is TGTGCTAGTGGTTTGGGAGCGGGGGCCCTTGCCAATGAGCAGTTCTTC. It codes for CASGLGAGALANEQFF. Filled out from reference TRBV12-5 and TRBJ2-1, the complete variable domain reads DARVTQTPRHKVTEMGQEVTMRCQPILGHNTVFWYRQTMMQGLELLAYFRNRAPLDDSGMPKDRFSAEMPDATLATLKIQPSEPRDSAVYFCASGLGAGALANEQFFGPGTRLTVL.